A selection of T cell receptor beta chains follows, all from one sample in a study of preoperative IRX-2 immunotherapy in early breast cancer. Data came from immunoSEQ multiplex PCR; TCRdb stores just in-frame clones and leaves some out. The table has 35,000 to 40,000 clones, 82% seen once. The sequenced sample was lymph node tissue, obtained after IRX-2 immunotherapy. The receptors originated from a human donor with breast cancer. Each CDR3 is given with its conserved first and last residue. Fields, in order: V gene, J gene, clone size, D gene, CDR3 protein, CDR3 DNA. D genes are given only for firm matches. Only some rows state a clone size, as once, few, many or a class for expanded clones.

>TRBV1|TRBJ1-4|.|.
CASSQDSGFGKLFF
TGCGCCAGCAGCCAAGATTCCGGGTTCGGAAAACTGTTTTTT
>TRBV5-1|TRBJ1-1|.|TRBD1
CASSLAIQGARTEAFF
TGCGCCAGCAGCTTGGCCATACAGGGGGCTCGCACTGAAGCTTTCTTT
>TRBV5-1|TRBJ1-4|.|.
CASSLGRDREKLFF
TGCGCCAGCAGCTTGGGCAGGGATAGGGAAAAACTGTTTTTT
>TRBV15|TRBJ2-1|.|TRBD2
CATSRDPGLAGSVDEQFF
TGTGCCACCAGCAGAGATCCGGGACTAGCGGGCTCCGTGGATGAGCAGTTCTTC
>TRBV7-1|TRBJ1-4|once|.
CASSLGQLATNEKLFF
TGTGCCAGCAGCTTGGGCCAGCTTGCAACTAATGAAAAACTGTTTTTT
>TRBV6-8|TRBJ1-3|.|.
CASSYVGVSVGNTIYF
TGTGCCAGCAGTTACGTTGGGGTTTCGGTTGGAAACACCATATATTTT
>TRBV30|TRBJ1-6|.|.
CAWSRRVSPYNSPLHF
TGTGCCTGGTCGCGCCGGGTGAGCCCCTATAATTCACCCCTCCACTTT
>TRBV2|TRBJ2-7|.|TRBD1
CASSMGQGVVDEQYF
TGTGCCAGCAGCATGGGACAGGGAGTAGTGGACGAGCAGTACTTC
>TRBV6-8|TRBJ1-5|.|.
CASEQGYSNQPQHF
TGTGCCTCCGAACAGGGTTATAGCAATCAGCCCCAGCATTTT
>TRBV1|TRBJ2-5|.|.
CASSQGLTGGRETQYF
TGCGCCAGCAGCCAAGGGCTGACAGGGGGCAGGGAGACCCAGTACTTC
>TRBV7-6|TRBJ1-1|.|.
CASSFSGTSNTEAFF
TGTGCCAGCAGCTTCTCCGGGACATCGAACACTGAAGCTTTCTTT
>TRBV7-1|TRBJ2-1|.|.
CASSAGPGLRDNEQFF
TGTGCCAGCAGCGCGGGCCCTGGGCTCCGCGACAATGAGCAGTTCTTC
>TRBV28|TRBJ1-2|.|.
CASSLFKPYHFYGYTF
TGTGCCAGCAGTTTATTCAAGCCTTACCACTTCTATGGCTACACCTTC
>TRBV19|TRBJ2-2|.|.
CASSKRQSYGELFF
TGTGCCAGTAGTAAAAGGCAGTCTTACGGGGAGCTGTTTTTT
>TRBV11-3|TRBJ2-7|.|TRBD1
CASSLIQGVTYEQYF
TGTGCCAGCAGCTTGATACAGGGGGTAACCTACGAGCAGTACTTC
>TRBV14|TRBJ1-2|.|TRBD1
CASSQDLGQAYGYTF
TGTGCCAGCAGCCAAGACCTCGGACAGGCCTATGGCTACACCTTC
>TRBV7-1|TRBJ2-2|.|.
CASSLSDTGELFF
TGTGCCAGCAGCTTATCGGACACCGGGGAGCTGTTTTTT